The 16 T cell receptor beta chains given below trace back to one sample, sequenced in a study of blood T cell repertoires in COVID-19. Sequenced by immunoSEQ multiplex PCR; TCRdb stores in-frame clones only, minus some. The data contain about 120,000 clones, around 86% of them seen just once; the ten biggest clones take up over 25%. Sample: peripheral blood. The receptors stem from a woman of 80 years or more with acute or convalescent COVID-19.

This rearrangement joins TRBV18 to TRBJ2-2; no clear D. The germline V and J ends were trimmed by 4 bases and 0 bases, with 15 bases remaining between them. Per germline, CDR1 KGHSH and CDR2 LQKENI. The CDR3 is 17 amino acids. CDR3 loop: CASSLQLRNPNTGELFF. For the CDR3, the DNA is TGTGCCAGCTCACTCCAATTGCGGAATCCGAACACCGGGGAGCTGTTTTTT.

The chain joins TRBV4-1 to TRBJ1-1; possibly TRBD1 for D (6 bases). Germline V CDR1 and CDR2: MGHRA, YSYEKL. The CDR3 contains 15 residues. The V and J ends lost 1 base and 2 bases respectively, with 11 bases between them. The CDR3: CASSQAEQGNTEAFF. In nucleotides, the CDR3 is TGCGCCAGCAGCCAAGCGGAACAGGGCAACACTGAAGCTTTCTTT.

V and J are TRBV2 and TRBJ1-5; no firm D call. CDR3 size: 15 residues. Germline loops: CDR1 SNHLY, CDR2 FYNNEI. Trimming cost V 3 bases and J 6 bases, with 15 bases left between them. Here the CDR3 reads CASSESRLGSQPQHF. The CDR3 DNA is TGTGCCAGCAGTGAGTCCAGGCTGGGGAGTCAGCCCCAGCATTTT.

V and J are TRBV11-2 and TRBJ2-1; tentatively, D is TRBD1 (5 bases). The germline V gene encodes CDR1 SGHAT and CDR2 FQNNGV. The CDR3 sequence is 13 residues long. Trimming stripped 5 bases from V and 4 bases from J, with 9 bases between. For the CDR3, the DNA is TGTGCCAGCAGCAGAGACAGTTACAATGAGCAGTTCTTC. Residues: CASSRDSYNEQFF.

The chain joins TRBV9 to TRBJ2-1; 8 bases are shared with TRBD1. CDR1 SGDLS and CDR2 YYNGEE come from the germline V gene. V shed 3 bases and J 5 bases; nucleotides not matched to a gene: 10. This CDR3 region has 16 residues. The chain's CDR3 is CASSGRGQGFNNEQFF. CDR3 DNA sequence: TGTGCCAGCAGCGGACGAGGACAGGGTTTCAACAATGAGCAGTTCTTC. The full variable domain, in which reference TRBV9 and TRBJ2-1 provide the parts outside the CDR3, is DSGVTQTPKHLITATGQRVTLRCSPRSGDLSVYWYQQSLDQGLQFLIQYYNGEERAKGNILERFSAQQFPDLHSELNLSSLELGDSALYFCASSGRGQGFNNEQFFGPGTRLTVL.

The J gene is TRBJ2-6, the V gene TRBV6-1; D uncertain. The CDR3 loop spans 15 amino acids. CDR1 is MNHNS, CDR2 SASEGT, per germline. Trimming cost V 3 bases and J 0 bases, with 6 bases left between them. CDR3 residues: CASSDMFSGANVLTF. The CDR3, as DNA: TGTGCCAGCAGTGATATGTTCTCTGGGGCCAACGTCCTGACTTTC.

CDR3 residues: CASTRTGSGANVLTF. The CDR3 DNA follows: TGTGCCAGCACCCGAACAGGCTCTGGGGCCAACGTCCTGACTTTC. The chain is built from TRBV7-2 and TRBJ2-6; D possibly corresponds to TRBD1 (5 bases). CDR1 is SGHTA and CDR2 is FQGNSA in the germline V gene. Trimming pared 7 bases from V and 0 bases from J, leaving 10 bases between. The CDR3 consists of 15 residues. Full variable domain (missing parts from reference TRBV7-2 and TRBJ2-6): GAGVSQSPSNKVTEKGKDVELRCDPISGHTALYWYRQSLGQGLEFLIYFQGNSAPDKSGLPSDRFSAERTGGSVSTLTIQRTQQEDSAVYLCASTRTGSGANVLTFGAGSRLTVL.

This chain connects TRBV4-2 to TRBJ2-5; D unclear. Trimming took off 0 bases at V and 8 bases at J, with 7 bases between the two ends. Germline CDR1 LGHNA, CDR2 YNFKEQ. The CDR3 runs to 12 residues. The CDR3: CASSQDKQTQYF. As DNA, the CDR3 is TGTGCCAGCAGCCAAGATAAGCAAACCCAGTACTTC.

The rearrangement uses TRBV3-1 (or the pseudogene TRBV3-2) and TRBJ1-2; D possibly corresponds to TRBD1 (5 bases). With 4 bases removed from V and 4 bases from J, the gap between germline ends came to 10 bases. The CDR3 spans 13 residues. Germline lookup yields CDR1 LGHDT and CDR2 YNNKEL (reference sequence). Here the CDR3 DNA reads TGTGCCAGCAGCCGGGGCAGGGTCTATGGCTACACCTTC. This codes for CASSRGRVYGYTF.

V gene TRBV7-3 combines with J gene TRBJ1-1; D might be TRBD1 (5 bases). The CDR3 spans 15 residues. Between the trimmed V and J ends, which lost 5 bases and 3 bases, there was a span of 16 bases. The germline CDR1 and CDR2 sequences are SGHTA and FQGTGA. The CDR3 here is CASSPMGGGDTEAFF. The CDR3 nucleotides are TGTGCCAGCAGCCCCATGGGGGGGGGAGACACTGAAGCTTTCTTT.

The chain joins TRBV11-3 to TRBJ2-2; 8 nucleotides agree with TRBD1. The junction had 0 bases not matched to a gene; V was cut back by 5 bases and J by 7 bases. Germline CDR1 SGHNT, CDR2 YENEEA. The CDR3 contains 12 residues. The CDR3 is CASSTGGGELFF. DNA of the CDR3: TGTGCCAGCAGCACAGGGGGCGGGGAGCTGTTTTTT. Based on the CDR3 plus reference TRBV11-3 and TRBJ2-2, the full variable domain is EAGVVQSPRYKIIEKKQPVAFWCNPISGHNTLYWYLQNLGQGPELLIRYENEEAVDDSQLPKDRFSAERLKGVDSTLKIQPAELGDSAVYLCASSTGGGELFFGEGSRLTVL.

The chain is built from TRBV3-1 (or the pseudogene TRBV3-2) and TRBJ2-5; tentatively, D is TRBD2 (6 bases). The CDR3 runs 15 residues. Germline V gene lookup returns CDR1 LGHDT and CDR2 YNNKEL (reference sequence). Deletions cut 4 bases from V and 4 bases from J, with 16 bases between. The CDR3 region is CASSPVPAEGETQYF. In DNA, the CDR3 is TGTGCCAGCAGCCCGGTCCCGGCGGAGGGAGAGACCCAGTACTTC.

The chain joins TRBV10-3 to TRBJ1-3; 7 positions agree with TRBD1. After removal of 3 bases from V and 4 bases from J, the junction contained 6 bases not matched to a gene. The germline V gene has CDR1 ENHRY and CDR2 SYGVKD. This CDR3 has 15 amino acids. CDR3 DNA sequence: TGTGCCATCAGTGAAGGGGGCAGGGCCGGAAACACCATATATTTT. Translated, it gives CAISEGGRAGNTIYF.

This clone was picked up a small number of times. The V call is TRBV29-1, the J call TRBJ2-7; TRBD2 agrees at 7 bases. This CDR3 contains 13 residues. V lost 8 bases to trimming and J lost 5 bases; unmatched junction nucleotides: 12. From germline, CDR1 is SQVTM and CDR2 ANQGSEA. Here the CDR3 reads CSISGALLDEQYF. The CDR3 coding sequence is TGCAGCATCAGCGGGGCTCTCCTGGACGAGCAGTACTTC.

The V gene is TRBV19, the J gene TRBJ1-1; TRBD1 matches at 7 bases. CDR1 LNHDA and CDR2 SQIVND come from the germline V gene (reference sequence). The CDR3 contains 16 residues. V was clipped by 3 bases and J by 0 bases; unmatched bases: 7. The chain's CDR3 is CASSIRDSRMNTEAFF. The CDR3 region has the DNA TGTGCCAGTAGTATCCGGGACAGCCGAATGAACACTGAAGCTTTCTTT.

The V gene is TRBV5-1, the J gene TRBJ1-6; no firm D call. The ends were cut back, 0 bases at V and 13 bases at J, with 8 bases in the middle. The CDR3 is 12 amino acids. Germline V gene data show CDR1 as SGHRS and CDR2 as YFSETQ. This CDR3 is CASSLGEGPLHF. The CDR3 DNA reads as TGCGCCAGCAGCTTGGGGGAGGGTCCCCTCCACTTT.